This TCR beta chain was captured by sequencing in a study of blood T cell repertoires in COVID-19 (dated by TCRdb to 2018 to 2020). Regarding the research as a whole: Collaborator samples came from the United States, Italy and Spain and covered acute and convalescent phases of COVID-19. The prospective study material was composed of cDNA or gDNA derived from T cells, B-cell-depleted T cells, or PBMCs. Nearly every sample came with metadata listing a de-identified subject ID, COVID-19 status, age in years and sex. HLA class I and class II types, where available, came from metadata supplied by the sample provider rather than from assay-based typing. A freely available public database, intended as a resource for researchers studying the immune response to SARS-CoV-2, is where the repertoires were released. The dataset comprised deeply sampled blood TCRbeta repertoires from subjects exposed to, actively infected with, or recovered from COVID-19. The samples were drawn from two sources: the first 160 participants of the ongoing ImmuneRACE study, and 1,200 or so subjects contributed by 6 global collaborators. What the research found in general, with its limitations: How much clinical and demographic metadata was included differed by source and by participant, and the metadata was provided uncurated.

TCRbeta CDR3 regions were amplified from genomic DNA by means of the immunoSEQ Assay, a bias-controlled multiplex PCR. Turning to the authors' computational methods: Nucleated cell counts per sample were estimated from amplification of reference gene primers within the assay. Sequence reads were collapsed and filtered to measure the absolute abundance of every unique TCRbeta CDR3 rearrangement. For each sample, productive Simpson clonality was calculated by taking the square root of Simpson's diversity index across productive rearrangements. Held by TCRdb, this immuneACCESS table contains in-frame sequences only and omits some clones. Under half of the omission traces to an unresolved V gene where checked; the cause of the rest is unknown. From that table come the V and J calls and clone size; the DNA was used to work out D and trimming. Present in this sample are 250,000 to 300,000 clones, about 89% of which were seen just once. The ten largest make up approximately 2% of the sample.

Points on this clone: The antigen it binds to is not known. No per-base quality is available; no much larger clone lies one base away.

Each collaborating institution followed its own protocols to collect whole blood in K2EDTA tubes. Collaborator samples were shipped for TCRbeta analysis as frozen whole blood, isolated PBMCs, or DNA extracted from either sample type. Including cysteine and phenylalanine, the CDR3 has 14 amino acids. Left in the record is the CDR3 DNA by itself, 42 bases read in frame from the first base. V and J are truncated by 4 bases and 4 bases respectively, leaving an intervening sequence of 14 bases. According to the germline V gene, CDR1 reads SGHRS and CDR2 reads YFSETQ. Material: peripheral blood. The sequence was collected from a man aged 45 to 65 with acute or convalescent COVID-19. The chain employs TRBV5-1 and TRBJ1-1, with TRBD1 tentatively as D gene (6 bases match). The CDR3 is CASSAGTISTEAFF. The DNA sequence is as follows: TGCGCCAGCAGCGCCGGGACAATCAGCACTGAAGCTTTCTTT. Full variable domain (CDR3 extended with the reference TRBV5-1 and TRBJ1-1 proteins): KAGVTQTPRYLIKTRGQQVTLSCSPISGHRSVSWYQQTPGQGLQFLFEYFSETQRNKGNFPGRFSGRQFSNSRSEMNVSTLELGDSALYLCASSAGTISTEAFFGQGTRLTVV.